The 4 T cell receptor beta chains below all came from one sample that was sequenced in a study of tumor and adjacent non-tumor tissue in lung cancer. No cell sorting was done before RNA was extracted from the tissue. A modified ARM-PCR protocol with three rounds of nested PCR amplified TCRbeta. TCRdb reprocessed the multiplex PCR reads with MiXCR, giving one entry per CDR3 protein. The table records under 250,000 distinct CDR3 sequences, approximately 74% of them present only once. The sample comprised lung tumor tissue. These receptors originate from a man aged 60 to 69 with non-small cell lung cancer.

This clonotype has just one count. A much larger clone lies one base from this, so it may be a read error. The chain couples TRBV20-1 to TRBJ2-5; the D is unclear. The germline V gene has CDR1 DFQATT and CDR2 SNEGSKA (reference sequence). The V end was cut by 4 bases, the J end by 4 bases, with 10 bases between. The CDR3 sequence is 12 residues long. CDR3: CSANRVGETQYF. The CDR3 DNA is TGCAGTGCTAACCGGGTAGGAGAGACCCAGTACTTC.

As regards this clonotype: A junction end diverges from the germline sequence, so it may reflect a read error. This CDR3 reads CANSQEGTGTQETQYF. The CDR3 DNA reads as TGCGCCAACAGCCAAGAGGGGACAGGAACGCAAGAGACCCAGTACTTC. This chain links TRBV4-3 with TRBJ2-5, with TRBD1 matching 8 bases. The germline V gene has CDR1 LGHNA and CDR2 YSLEER. The CDR3 is made up of 16 amino acids.

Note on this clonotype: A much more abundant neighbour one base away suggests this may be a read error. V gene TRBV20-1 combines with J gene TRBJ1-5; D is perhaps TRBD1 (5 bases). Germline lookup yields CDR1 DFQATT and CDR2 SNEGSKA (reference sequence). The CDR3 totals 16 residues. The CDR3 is CSTRDRSGDSNQPQHF. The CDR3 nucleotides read TGCAGTACTAGAGATCGATCGGGGGATAGCAATCAGCCCCAGCATTTT.

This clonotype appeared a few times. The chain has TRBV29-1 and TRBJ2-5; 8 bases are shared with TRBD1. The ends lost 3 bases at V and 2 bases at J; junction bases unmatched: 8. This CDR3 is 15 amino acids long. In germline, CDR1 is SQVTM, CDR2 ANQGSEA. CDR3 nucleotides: TGCAGCGTTGATCGACAGGGGTCCCAACAAGAGACCCAGTACTTC. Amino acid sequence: CSVDRQGSQQETQYF.